This record concerns one T cell receptor (beta chain) sequence. The data were obtained in a study of CD8 T cells in Susac syndrome. RNA was extracted with the RNeasy kit, and a quantity of 0.5 to 1 ug was reverse transcribed using random hexamers. TCRdb reprocessed the immunoSEQ multiplex PCR reads via MiXCR and lists one record per CDR3 protein. The data contain over 100,000 distinct CDR3 sequences, roughly 94% of them seen just once; the ten biggest clones take up around 0.27%. The CDR3 sequence is 14 residues long. CDR1 and CDR2 from the germline V gene are DFQATT and SNEGSKA (reference sequence). V lost 5 bases, J lost 0 bases, and 7 bases stayed unmatched.

The TCR comes from a human donor with Susac syndrome. The J gene is TRBJ2-7, the V gene TRBV20-1; 7 bases map to TRBD2. The sequenced sample was CD8+ T cells from PBMCs. CDR3 DNA: TGCAGTGCTCGGGACTATAGGAGCTCCTACGAGCAGTACTTC. Translated, it gives CSARDYRSSYEQYF.